The source of this TCR beta chain is a study of cytomegalovirus exposure and HLA in healthy donors. Study-wide points: Several of the most significant clusters appeared, in a later analysis, to be linked to common viral pathogens.

As to this clone: The antigen is unknown. Different DNA sequences within this sample yield the same CDR3.

The primer mix had 60 Vbeta and 13 Jbeta primers. Sequencing used immunoSEQ multiplex PCR; TCRdb keeps in-frame clones, though not all of them. The sample has around 85,000 clones, over 70% seen once. The ends lost 0 bases at V and 6 bases at J; junction bases unmatched: 1. Germline CDR1 and CDR2: SQVTM and ANQGSEA. The CDR3 is made up of 13 amino acids. Despite likely unrecorded immune exposures, the donors were nominally healthy at the time of sampling. The TCR was taken from a man aged 25 to 40 in good health and CMV-seropositive. V and J are TRBV29-1 and TRBJ2-7; TRBD2 agrees at 11 bases. The sample comprised PBMCs. The CDR3 region is CSVEELAGVEQYF. The CDR3 DNA follows: TGCAGCGTTGAAGAACTAGCGGGAGTCGAGCAGTACTTC.